One and the same sample provided the 26 T cell receptor beta chains below, sequenced in a study of immune evolution from preneoplasia to lung adenocarcinoma. Assay: immunoSEQ multiplex PCR; the TCRdb copy retains only in-frame clones and omits some. Of some 8,000 clones listed, roughly 72% are singletons. The source material was FFPE lung adenocarcinoma in situ tissue. The source is a donor aged 70 or over with lung adenocarcinoma. Some clones in this sample may be carry-over from other donors' samples.

This clone was counted between two and nine times. V usage is TRBV28 and J usage is TRBJ1-1; D unresolved. This CDR3 contains 12 residues. The ends were cut back, 4 bases at V and 7 bases at J, with 10 bases in the middle. Per the germline V gene, CDR1 is MDHEN and CDR2 is SYDVKM. The CDR3 sequence is CASSSRAYEAFF. The CDR3 DNA sequence: TGTGCCAGCAGTTCCCGGGCCTATGAAGCTTTCTTT.

This clone was recorded a few times. The CDR3 protein is CSVELGGYTEAFF. CDR3 nucleotide sequence: TGCAGCGTTGAACTTGGGGGGTATACTGAAGCTTTCTTT. The chain recombines TRBV29-1 with TRBJ1-1, with D maybe TRBD1 (5 bases). The CDR3 contains 13 residues. The ends were cut back, 2 bases at V and 5 bases at J, with 12 bases in the middle. Germline values: CDR1 SQVTM, CDR2 ANQGSEA.

The chain uses TRBV30 and TRBJ2-5; tentatively, D is TRBD1 (5 bases). There are 13 residues in the CDR3. Germline lookup yields CDR1 GTSNPN and CDR2 SVGIG (reference sequence). The ends were cut back, 6 bases at V and 0 bases at J, with 11 bases in the middle. CDR3 in amino acids: CACTPGHQETQYF. CDR3 nucleotides: TGTGCCTGCACTCCAGGGCACCAAGAGACCCAGTACTTC.

The V call is TRBV28, the J call TRBJ1-2; 7 bases line up with TRBD1. The CDR3 is 13 amino acids. Germline CDR1 MDHEN, CDR2 SYDVKM. V dropped 5 bases and J dropped 10; count of bases not matched to a gene: 10. This CDR3 is CASSVQGQDDYTF. CDR3 sequence (DNA): TGTGCCAGCAGTGTACAGGGGCAGGATGACTACACCTTC.

The chain carries TRBV7-9 and TRBJ1-5; D is unresolved. Germline CDR1 is SEHNR and CDR2 is FQNEAQ (reference sequence). Between the trimmed V and J ends, which lost 0 bases and 0 bases, there was a span of 6 bases. The CDR3 length is 15 residues. CDR3 bases: TGTGCCAGCAGCTTAGCGGCAGATAGCAATCAGCCCCAGCATTTT. Encoded protein: CASSLAADSNQPQHF.

This chain connects TRBV27 to TRBJ1-1; a possible D gene is TRBD1 (5 bases). V was cut by 5 bases and J by 2 bases, with 15 bases left in between. Germline CDR1 and CDR2: MNHEY and SMNVEV (reference sequence). CDR3 length: 15 amino acids. The chain's CDR3 is CASSPTGGFNTEAFF. The CDR3 DNA reads TGTGCCAGCAGTCCCACCGGGGGGTTTAACACTGAAGCTTTCTTT.

The V and J genes are TRBV7-2 and TRBJ2-3; 8 nucleotides agree with TRBD2. Germline assignment: CDR1 SGHTA and CDR2 FQGNSA. CDR3 length: 18 amino acids. V trimming: 1 base; J trimming: 4 bases; junction bases outside the gene matches: 13. CDR3 DNA: TGTGCCAGCAGCTTAGGTTCCAGCGGGAGCGGTAGTGCAGATACGCAGTATTTT. This encodes CASSLGSSGSGSADTQYF.

V usage is TRBV28 and J usage is TRBJ2-3; D call uncertain. The CDR3 is 12 amino acids. CDR1 is MDHEN, CDR2 SYDVKM, per germline. V shed 8 bases and J shed 6 bases, with 12 bases lying between them. CDR3 in DNA: TGTGCCAGCGGACGGTTCAGGGATACGCAGTATTTT. Its translation is CASGRFRDTQYF.

This sequence joins TRBV19 and TRBJ1-2; 8 bases map to TRBD1. J was trimmed by 5 bases and V by 4 bases; bases with no gene match: 6. The germline CDR1 and CDR2 sequences are LNHDA and SQIVND (reference sequence). The CDR3 spans 14 residues. The CDR3 here is CASSSGTGEYGYTF. The CDR3 DNA follows: TGTGCCAGTAGTAGCGGGACAGGCGAATATGGCTACACCTTC.

To note about this clone: The junction departs from the called germline gene at one end, perhaps through a read error. The sample has other DNA sequences that encode this CDR3 too. CDR3 amino acids: CASSQLAPDTQYF. The CDR3, as DNA: TGCGCCAGCAGCCAGCTAGCGCCAGATACACAGTATTTT. The chain couples TRBV4-1 to TRBJ2-3; TRBD2 might be the D (6 bases). This CDR3 has 13 residues. The germline V gene encodes CDR1 MGHRA and CDR2 YSYEKL.

The chain links TRBV6-5 to TRBJ2-7; 7 bases agree with TRBD2. This CDR3 has 14 amino acids. V shed 5 bases and J 4 bases; nucleotides not matched to a gene: 8. Germline lookup yields CDR1 MNHEY and CDR2 SVGAGI. In DNA, the CDR3 is TGTGCCAGCAGTCGGGACTATAAGGAATACGAGCAGTACTTC. It yields the protein CASSRDYKEYEQYF.

The CDR3 nucleotides are TGTGCCTGGGAGGCACGGGGGCAAGAGACCCAGTACTTC. It is translated as CAWEARGQETQYF. The chain couples TRBV30 to TRBJ2-5; tentative D call: TRBD2 (6 bases). With 5 bases removed from V and 2 bases from J, the gap between germline ends came to 12 bases. Germline CDR1 is GTSNPN and CDR2 is SVGIG (reference sequence). The CDR3 contains 13 residues.

The CDR3 loop reads CASGTRQYNEQFF. DNA of the CDR3: TGTGCTAGTGGTACACGACAGTACAATGAGCAGTTCTTC. This chain links TRBV12-5 with TRBJ2-1, with D possibly being TRBD1 (5 bases). Trimming took off 5 bases at V and 4 bases at J, with 9 bases between the two ends. Germline V gene sequence: CDR1 LGHNT, CDR2 FRNRAP. The CDR3 spans 13 residues. The full variable domain, rest sourced from reference TRBV12-5 and TRBJ2-1, is DARVTQTPRHKVTEMGQEVTMRCQPILGHNTVFWYRQTMMQGLELLAYFRNRAPLDDSGMPKDRFSAEMPDATLATLKIQPSEPRDSAVYFCASGTRQYNEQFFGPGTRLTVL.

Worth noting for this clone: A read error may account for a junction end that differs from germline. The J gene is TRBJ2-1, the V gene TRBV15, with D possibly matching TRBD2 (7 bases). The CDR3 runs 15 residues. CDR1 is LNHNV and CDR2 is YYDKDF in the germline V gene (reference sequence). In DNA, the CDR3 is TGTGCCACCAACAGAGATAGGGCGGGGGCCATTGAGCAGTTCTTC. This codes for CATNRDRAGAIEQFF.

The chain uses TRBV4-1 and TRBJ2-3; D is uncertain. CDR1 and CDR2 from the germline V gene are MGHRA and YSYEKL. V was shortened by 3 bases and J by 0 bases, with 10 bases between the two germline ends. This CDR3 comprises 15 residues. The CDR3: CASSHDKRSTDTQYF. CDR3 DNA: TGCGCCAGCAGCCACGATAAGCGCAGCACAGATACGCAGTATTTT.

Turning to this clone: The germline gene is not matched at one end of the junction; a read error may be the cause. This CDR3 reads CAWSVREDSPPHF. Written as DNA, the CDR3 is TGTGCCTGGAGTGTACGTGAGGATTCACCCCCCCACTTT. The chain uses TRBV30 and TRBJ1-6; D unresolved. The CDR3 is made up of 13 amino acids. Germline CDR1 reads GTSNPN; CDR2 reads SVGIG (reference sequence).

This chain joins TRBV29-1 and TRBJ2-7, with 7 bases fitting TRBD2. The germline V gene has CDR1 SQVTM and CDR2 ANQGSEA. The V segment lost 2 bases and the J segment 3 bases; nucleotides outside the gene matches: 10. The CDR3 loop spans 15 amino acids. CDR3: CSVEYPGLVGYEQYF. Here the CDR3 DNA reads TGCAGCGTTGAATACCCAGGACTAGTAGGCTACGAGCAGTACTTC.

The V call is TRBV29-1, the J call TRBJ2-7; TRBD2 is a possible D gene (6 bases). The germline CDR1 and CDR2 sequences are SQVTM and ANQGSEA. V was pared by 0 bases and J by 6 bases, with 24 bases between. The CDR3 covers 17 residues. CDR3 sequence: CSVEDPRTQFRGSEQYF. In nucleotides, the CDR3 is TGCAGCGTTGAAGACCCCAGGACCCAGTTTCGGGGGAGCGAGCAGTACTTC.

With regard to this clone: The junction departs from germline at one end; a sequencing error may be responsible. The chain is built from TRBV9 and TRBJ1-2; 9 bases match TRBD1. The CDR3 is 14 amino acids. Germline loops: CDR1 SGDLS, CDR2 YYNGEE. In DNA form, the CDR3 reads TGTGCCAGCAGCGTAGCTACGGGCGGGGACAGGGCTCACTTC. Translation gives CASSVATGGDRAHF.

The chain is built from TRBV28 and TRBJ2-7; 10 bases match TRBD2. V was clipped by 7 bases and J by 6 bases; unmatched bases: 9. Germline CDR1 reads MDHEN; CDR2 reads SYDVKM. The length of the CDR3 is 14 residues. The chain's CDR3 is CASTSGRALSEQYF. In DNA form, the CDR3 reads TGTGCCAGCACCAGCGGGAGGGCCTTAAGCGAGCAGTACTTC.

This chain joins TRBV27 and TRBJ1-6; unclear D gene. Germline V gene lookup returns CDR1 MNHEY and CDR2 SMNVEV (reference sequence). This CDR3 has 13 residues. Trimming cost V 7 bases and J 7 bases, with 11 bases left between them. The CDR3 loop reads CASKYGRNSPLHF. CDR3 sequence (DNA): TGTGCCAGCAAATATGGGCGGAATTCACCCCTCCACTTT.

The CDR3 loop reads CAWSQGGHQPQHF. DNA for the CDR3: TGTGCCTGGAGTCAAGGGGGCCACCAGCCCCAGCATTTT. The V call is TRBV30, the J call TRBJ1-5; 7 bases align to TRBD1. Germline V lookup: CDR1 GTSNPN, CDR2 SVGIG (reference sequence). With 2 bases clipped from V and 7 bases from J, the junction kept 5 bases outside the gene matches. The CDR3 contains 13 residues.

The chain uses TRBV18 and TRBJ2-2; 8 nucleotides match TRBD2. This CDR3 has 15 residues. With 3 bases clipped from V and 3 bases from J, the junction kept 3 bases outside the gene matches. Germline CDR1 is KGHSH and CDR2 is LQKENI. In DNA form, the CDR3 reads TGTGCCAGCTCACCTCGGGGGGGAGACACCGGGGAGCTGTTTTTT. As protein: CASSPRGGDTGELFF.

This clone has just a few counts. This chain joins TRBV5-6 and TRBJ2-2; D not certain. Germline V gene lookup returns CDR1 SGHDT and CDR2 YYEEEE. The CDR3 is 13 amino acids. Trimming left V 1 base short and J 2 bases short, with 3 bases between. The CDR3 DNA is TGTGCCAGCAGCTTGTTAAACACCGGGGAGCTGTTTTTT. Its protein product is CASSLLNTGELFF. The full variable domain, in which reference TRBV5-6 and TRBJ2-2 provide the parts outside the CDR3, is DAGVTQSPTHLIKTRGQQVTLRCSPKSGHDTVSWYQQALGQGPQFIFQYYEEEERQRGNFPDRFSGHQFPNYSSELNVNALLLGDSALYLCASSLLNTGELFFGEGSRLTVL.

The V call is TRBV5-4, the J call TRBJ1-2; the D gene is possibly TRBD1 (6 bases). The CDR3 extends over 12 amino acids. Deletions cut 7 bases from V and 8 bases from J, with 15 bases between. The V gene's germline CDR1 is SGHNT and CDR2 YYREEE (reference sequence). The CDR3 coding sequence is TGTGCCAGCGGGGGGCTGAATGGGGGCTACACCTTC. This codes for CASGGLNGGYTF.

By proportion, this clone is medium-sized (0.01 to 0.1%). The rearrangement uses TRBV7-9 and TRBJ2-1; D is uncertain. Germline values: CDR1 SEHNR, CDR2 FQNEAQ (reference sequence). The CDR3 has 15 residues. Trimming stripped 0 bases from V and 6 bases from J, with 12 bases between. Here the CDR3 DNA reads TGTGCCAGCAGCTTAGCGCCGATAGCTACCAATGAGCAGTTCTTC. Amino acid sequence: CASSLAPIATNEQFF.